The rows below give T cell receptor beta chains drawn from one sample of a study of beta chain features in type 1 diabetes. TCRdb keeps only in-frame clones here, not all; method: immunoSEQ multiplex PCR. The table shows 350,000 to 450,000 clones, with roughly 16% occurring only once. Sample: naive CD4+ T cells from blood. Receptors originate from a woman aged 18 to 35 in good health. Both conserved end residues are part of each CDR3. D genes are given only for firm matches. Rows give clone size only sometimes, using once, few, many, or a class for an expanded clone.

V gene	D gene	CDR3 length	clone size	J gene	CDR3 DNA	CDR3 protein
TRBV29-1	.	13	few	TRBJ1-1	TGCAGCGTTGTTTCCCAGTGGAACACTGAAGCTTTCTTT	CSVVSQWNTEAFF
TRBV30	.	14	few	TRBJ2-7	TGTGCCTGGAGGGTAAATACAGCTACCTACGAGCAGTACTTC	CAWRVNTATYEQYF
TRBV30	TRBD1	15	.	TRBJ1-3	TGTGCCTGGATGGACAGGACCTACTCTGGAAACACCATATATTTT	CAWMDRTYSGNTIYF
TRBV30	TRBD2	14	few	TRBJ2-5	TGTGCCTGGAGACTAGCGGGAGAAGGTGGGACCCAGTACTTC	CAWRLAGEGGTQYF
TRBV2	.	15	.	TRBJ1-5	TGTGCCAGCAGTTTACTCAGGACAGCCGGTCAGCCCCAGCATTTT	CASSLLRTAGQPQHF
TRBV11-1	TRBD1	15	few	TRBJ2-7	TGTGCCAGCAGCTTTCCGGGACAGGGGATTTACGAGCAGTACTTC	CASSFPGQGIYEQYF
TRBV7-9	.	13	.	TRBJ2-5	TGTGCCAGCAGCTACGGGATGAAAGTCACCCAGTACTTC	CASSYGMKVTQYF
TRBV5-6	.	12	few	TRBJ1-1	TGTGCCAGCAGCTTTCAGGGCACTGAAGCTTTCTTT	CASSFQGTEAFF
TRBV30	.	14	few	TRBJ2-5	TGTGCCTGGAGCCCTGGGACAAGTCAAGAGACCCAGTACTTC	CAWSPGTSQETQYF
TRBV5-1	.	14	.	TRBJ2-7	TGCGCCAGCAGCTTGAGACCTGGACTTGACGAGCAGTACTTC	CASSLRPGLDEQYF
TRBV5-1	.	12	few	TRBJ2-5	TGCGCCAGCAGCTTAAGGGGTGAGACCCAGTACTTC	CASSLRGETQYF
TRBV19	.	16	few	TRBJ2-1	TGTGCCAGTAGGAGAGCGCTAGAGAGCTCCTACAATGAGCAGTTCTTC	CASRRALESSYNEQFF
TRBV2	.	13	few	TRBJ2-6	TGTGCCAGTCCGAGCTCTGGGGCCAACGTCCTGACTTTC	CASPSSGANVLTF
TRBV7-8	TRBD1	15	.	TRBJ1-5	TGTGCCAGCAGCTTAGAGGCGACAGGGGTTCAGCCCCAGCATTTT	CASSLEATGVQPQHF
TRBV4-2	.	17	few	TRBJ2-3	TGTGCCAGCAGCCAAGATCTGGGAGCTGCCAGCACAGATACGCAGTATTTT	CASSQDLGAASTDTQYF
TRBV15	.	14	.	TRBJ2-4	TGTGCCACCAGCAGCCTTAGAGGGTCGGACATTCAGTACTTC	CATSSLRGSDIQYF
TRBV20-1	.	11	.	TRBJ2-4	TGCAGTGCAGCCTTAGTCGCCATTCAGTACTTC	CSAALVAIQYF
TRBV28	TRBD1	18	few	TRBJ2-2	TGTGCCAGCAGTTTACCTCTAGGACAGGGGGTTAACACCGGGGAGCTGTTTTTT	CASSLPLGQGVNTGELFF
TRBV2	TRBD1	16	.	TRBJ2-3	TGTGCCAGCAGTCAGAACGTCGGGACAGTAGCTGATACGCAGTATTTT	CASSQNVGTVADTQYF
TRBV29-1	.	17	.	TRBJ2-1	TGCAGCGTTAGAGGGCAGGGGGGCGCCGGGACATACAATGAGCAGTTCTTC	CSVRGQGGAGTYNEQFF
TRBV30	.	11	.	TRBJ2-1	TGTGCCTGGAGTAGGGGGTCTGAGCAGTTCTTC	CAWSRGSEQFF
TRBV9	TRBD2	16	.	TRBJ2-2	TGTGCCAGCAGCATGGGACTAGCGGGAGCAGGCGGGGAGCTGTTTTTT	CASSMGLAGAGGELFF
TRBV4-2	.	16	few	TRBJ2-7	TGTGCCAGCAGCCAAGAAAGTACGAGAATGGGCCACGAGCAGTACTTC	CASSQESTRMGHEQYF
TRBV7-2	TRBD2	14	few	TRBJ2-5	TGTGCCAGCAGCTTTGTCGGGAGGGGAGAGACCCAGTACTTC	CASSFVGRGETQYF
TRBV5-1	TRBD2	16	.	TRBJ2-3	TGCGCCAGCAGCTTAGTAGCGGGAGGGCCCTCTAATACGCAGTATTTT	CASSLVAGGPSNTQYF
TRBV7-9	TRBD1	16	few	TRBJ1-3	TGTGCCAGCAGCCCCTCCTGGGACAGGGCTGGAAACACCATATATTTT	CASSPSWDRAGNTIYF
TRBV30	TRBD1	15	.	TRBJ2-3	TGTGCCTGGAGCGCCGGGCCAGGGGGTATGGATACGCAGTATTTT	CAWSAGPGGMDTQYF
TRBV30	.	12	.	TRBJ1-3	TGTGCCTGGACCGTCTCTGGAAACACCATATATTTT	CAWTVSGNTIYF
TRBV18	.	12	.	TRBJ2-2	TGTGCCAGCTCACCTCGGACCGGGGAGCTGTTTTTT	CASSPRTGELFF
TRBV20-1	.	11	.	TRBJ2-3	TGCAGTGCTAGATATGTGGATACGCAGTATTTT	CSARYVDTQYF
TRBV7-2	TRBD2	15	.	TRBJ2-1	TGTGCCAGCAGCTTATTTCCGGGAGGGAGGGATGAGCAGTTCTTC	CASSLFPGGRDEQFF
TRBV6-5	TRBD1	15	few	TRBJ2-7	TGTGCCAGCAGTTACCGGGACAGGGGCTCCTACGAGCAGTACTTC	CASSYRDRGSYEQYF
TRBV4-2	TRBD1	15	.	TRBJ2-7	TGTGCCAGCAGCCAGGACGGACAGGGGCTATACGAGCAGTACTTC	CASSQDGQGLYEQYF
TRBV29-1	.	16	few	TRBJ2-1	TGCAGCGTTGAAAAATTCCTACTTGGTACCTACAATGAGCAGTTCTTC	CSVEKFLLGTYNEQFF
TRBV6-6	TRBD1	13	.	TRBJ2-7	TGTGCCAGCAACAAGGACAGGGCCTACGAGCAGTACTTC	CASNKDRAYEQYF
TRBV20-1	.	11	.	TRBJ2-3	TGCAGTGTTCTAGGTCTGGATACGCAGTATTTT	CSVLGLDTQYF